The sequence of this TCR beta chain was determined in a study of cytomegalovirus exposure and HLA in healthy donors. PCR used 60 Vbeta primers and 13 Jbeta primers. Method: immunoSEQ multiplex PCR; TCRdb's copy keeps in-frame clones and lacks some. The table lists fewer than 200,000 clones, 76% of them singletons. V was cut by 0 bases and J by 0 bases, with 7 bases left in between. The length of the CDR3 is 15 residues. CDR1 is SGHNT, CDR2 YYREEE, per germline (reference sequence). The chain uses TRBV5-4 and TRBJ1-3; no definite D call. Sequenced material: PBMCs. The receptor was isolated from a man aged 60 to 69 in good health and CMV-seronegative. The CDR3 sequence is CASSLDPGSGNTIYF. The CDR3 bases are TGTGCCAGCAGCTTGGATCCGGGCTCTGGAAACACCATATATTTT.